The rows below give T cell receptor beta chains drawn from one sample of a study of T-cell reconstitution after alpha-beta-depleted transplantation in children. One entry per CDR3 protein results from TCRdb running MiXCR on the PCR reads. The sample contains around 960,000 distinct CDR3 sequences, about 31% of which appear only once. The sequences come from PBMCs, mostly from graft donor cells, collected 360 days after TCRalphabeta/CD19-depleted stem cell transplant. The receptors come from a boy under three years old who had a stem cell transplant for SCID, so the T cells may come from the graft donor. The CDR3 runs from the conserved cysteine through the conserved F or W. The D gene is left open where the match is weak. A clone size is listed for some rows: how often the clone was seen (once, few, many), or a class if it is expanded.

V,size,D,J,DNA,CDR3
TRBV6-5,few,TRBD2,TRBJ2-1,TGTGCCAGCAGTTACTCAGGTAGACGTGCGGGGGGGCCTGACAATGAGCAGTTCTTC,CASSYSGRRAGGPDNEQFF
TRBV4-1,-,-,TRBJ2-1,TGCGCCAGCAGCCAAGATTTAGGATTAAGGTATAATGAGCAGTTCTTC,CASSQDLGLRYNEQFF
TRBV7-2,-,-,TRBJ2-1,TGTGCCAGCAGCCTACGCTTAAGGGTTGAGCAGTTCTTC,CASSLRLRVEQFF
TRBV5-1,-,-,TRBJ1-5,TGCGCCAGCATTCAGAATAAGCCCCAGCATTTT,CASIQNKPQHF
TRBV12-3/TRBV12-4,few,TRBD2,TRBJ2-1,TGTGCCAGCACTACTCCCGGGGCTAGCGGGAATGAGCAGTTCTTC,CASTTPGASGNEQFF
TRBV30,few,-,TRBJ2-2,TGTGCCTGGAGTGTACTGAAGAACACCGGGGAGCTGTTTTTT,CAWSVLKNTGELFF
TRBV12-3/TRBV12-4,many,-,TRBJ2-1,TGTGCCAGCAGTTTTGTGGGATTTTGGGTAAACAATGAGCAGTTCTTC,CASSFVGFWVNNEQFF
TRBV6-5,few,-,TRBJ1-1,TGTGCCAGCAGTTACGGAGGGTTCTACACTGAAGCTTTCTTT,CASSYGGFYTEAFF
TRBV5-1,-,TRBD1,TRBJ2-3,TGCGCCAGCAGTCGGGACAGACCAAGCACAGATACGCAGTATTTT,CASSRDRPSTDTQYF
TRBV27,once,-,TRBJ1-4,TGTGCCAGCAGTTTATCGCCTTCGACCGCTAATGAAAAACTGTTTTTT,CASSLSPSTANEKLFF
TRBV5-1,-,-,TRBJ2-3,TGCGCCAGCAGCTTTGGATGGACCCTTCATAGCACAGATACGCAGTATTTT,CASSFGWTLHSTDTQYF
TRBV2,many,-,TRBJ2-6,TGTGCCAGCAGCAGCTCTGGGGCCAACGTCCTGACTTTC,CASSSSGANVLTF
TRBV5-1,few,TRBD1,TRBJ2-5,TGCGCCAGCGGATCCGCGGGACAGGGGGTACAAGAGACCCAGTACTTC,CASGSAGQGVQETQYF
TRBV29-1,-,-,TRBJ1-2,TGCAGCGTTGAATTTGGCATTCCCTATGGCTACACCTTC,CSVEFGIPYGYTF
TRBV4-1,few,TRBD1,TRBJ2-5,TGCGCCAGCAGCAGGAGACAGGGAGAGGAAGAGACCCAGTACTTC,CASSRRQGEEETQYF
TRBV5-4,-,-,TRBJ1-1,TGTGCCAGCAGCTTGGACGGTTTTTCGAACACTGAAGCTTTCTTT,CASSLDGFSNTEAFF
TRBV6-1,-,-,TRBJ2-2,TGTGCCAGCAGGGGACTTGTCTCCGGGGAGCTGTTTTTT,CASRGLVSGELFF
TRBV12-3/TRBV12-4,few,TRBD2,TRBJ2-1,TGTGCCAGCAGTACCAGCGGGGGGGCCTACAATGAGCAGTTCTTC,CASSTSGGAYNEQFF
TRBV4-1,-,-,TRBJ2-1,TGCGCCAGCAGCCAAGCTACAACCCCCAGCCGGGGAGAGCAGTTCTTC,CASSQATTPSRGEQFF
TRBV27,few,TRBD1,TRBJ2-5,TGTGCCAGCAGCCCGGGACAGAGCGGAGAGACCCAGTACTTC,CASSPGQSGETQYF
TRBV12-3/TRBV12-4,once,-,TRBJ2-1,TGTGCCAGCAGTTTTGGGGAAGGTGAGCAGTTCTTC,CASSFGEGEQFF
TRBV29-1,few,-,TRBJ2-1,TGCAGCGTTGTGAGTGGGAGCTCCTACAATGAGCAGTTCTTC,CSVVSGSSYNEQFF
TRBV10-3,-,-,TRBJ2-7,TGTGCCATCGGTTACGGCAGGGGGGGTTCCTACGAGCAGTACTTC,CAIGYGRGGSYEQYF
TRBV12-3/TRBV12-4,few,-,TRBJ2-4,TGTGCCAGCAGCCCCAAGGGACTTCTGGATAAGTACTTC,CASSPKGLLDKYF
TRBV4-3,-,TRBD1,TRBJ1-4,TGCGCCAGCAGCCGAAAGATGTACCGGGACAGACGACCCGAAAAACTGTTTTTT,CASSRKMYRDRRPEKLFF
TRBV5-1,-,TRBD1,TRBJ1-2,TGCGCCAGCAGCCCCTCTATCTCGACAGGGCCCTATGGCTACACCTTC,CASSPSISTGPYGYTF
TRBV5-1,few,TRBD2,TRBJ2-1,TGCGCCGGGTCTATAGGACTAGGAACCAATGAGCAGTTCTTC,CAGSIGLGTNEQFF
TRBV10-3,few,-,TRBJ2-1,TGTGCCATCAGTGAGTCTGGGCGGACAGTTTACAATGAGCAGTTCTTC,CAISESGRTVYNEQFF
TRBV25-1,few,-,TRBJ2-3,TGTGCCAGCAGTGGTTGGGCGGCAGATACGCAGTATTTT,CASSGWAADTQYF